The 25 T cell receptor beta chains reported below all come from one sample, sequenced in a study of T cell responses to AZD1222 COVID-19 vaccine. The repertoire was sequenced with immunoSEQ multiplex PCR; TCRdb's copy has only in-frame clones and lacks some. The sample contains about 120,000 clones, about nine tenths of which appear only once. The sequencing used peripheral blood, collected on day 0 of AZD1222 vaccination. These receptor sequences come from an adult in good health.

This sequence joins TRBV19 and TRBJ1-1, with D hard to call. Germline V gene sequence: CDR1 LNHDA, CDR2 SQIVND (reference sequence). This CDR3 spans 16 amino acids. The V gene lost 1 base and the J gene lost 1 base, with 13 bases spanning the gap. The CDR3 nucleotides read TGTGCCAGTAGTATAGGGCTCTGGAGCTCGAACACTGAAGCTTTCTTT. It specifies CASSIGLWSSNTEAFF.

The chain uses TRBV5-4 and TRBJ2-7, with D unclear. V lost 4 bases and J 0 bases, leaving 8 bases between the germline ends. The germline CDR1 and CDR2 sequences are SGHNT and YYREEE (reference sequence). The CDR3 totals 13 residues. The CDR3 DNA is TGTGCCAGCAGCCCTTCACCCTCCTACGAGCAGTACTTC. Protein sequence: CASSPSPSYEQYF. The full variable domain, in which reference TRBV5-4 and TRBJ2-7 provide the parts outside the CDR3, is ETGVTQSPTHLIKTRGQQVTLRCSSQSGHNTVSWYQQALGQGPQFIFQYYREEENGRGNFPPRFSGLQFPNYSSELNVNALELDDSALYLCASSPSPSYEQYFGPGTRLTVT.

In its sample, this clone was seen once. V gene TRBV28 combines with J gene TRBJ2-7; D might be TRBD1 (6 bases). The germline V gene has CDR1 MDHEN and CDR2 SYDVKM. The V end was cut by 1 base, the J end by 4 bases, with 11 bases between. This CDR3 spans 14 amino acids. The CDR3: CASSLLQQGYEQYF. DNA for the CDR3: TGTGCCAGCAGTTTATTGCAACAGGGATACGAGCAGTACTTC.

CDR3: CASSQVPPPGELFF. The CDR3 DNA sequence: TGTGCCAGCAGCCAAGTCCCGCCACCCGGGGAGCTGTTTTTT. This chain connects TRBV14 to TRBJ2-2; unclear D gene. Germline V gives CDR1 SGHDN, CDR2 FVKESK. This CDR3 comprises 14 residues. V lost 1 base and J 6 bases, leaving 9 bases between the germline ends.

The CDR3 nucleotides are TGCAGCGTTTACGGAACTAATGAAAAACTGTTTTTT. Its protein product is CSVYGTNEKLFF. This chain links TRBV29-1 with TRBJ1-4; D is uncertain. The CDR3 extends over 12 amino acids. V was pared by 5 bases and J by 1 base, with 5 bases between. From germline, CDR1 is SQVTM and CDR2 ANQGSEA.

The rearrangement joins TRBV7-2 to TRBJ2-1; D unclear. Germline CDR1 SGHTA, CDR2 FQGNSA. This CDR3 region has 13 residues. V lost 0 bases to trimming and J lost 8 bases, with 8 bases between them. CDR3 region: CASSLASVHEQFF. The CDR3 DNA sequence: TGTGCCAGCAGCTTAGCGTCGGTGCATGAGCAGTTCTTC.

The genes are TRBV5-8 and TRBJ1-5, with D uncertain. The CDR3 spans 11 residues. Germline V CDR1 and CDR2: SGHTS, YDEGEE. With 3 bases removed from V and 3 bases from J, the gap between germline ends came to 1 base. Written as DNA, the CDR3 is TGTGCCAGCAGCTACAATCAGCCCCAGCATTTT. Encoded protein: CASSYNQPQHF. Looking up the rest from reference TRBV5-8 and TRBJ1-5 gives the full variable domain: EAGVTQSPTHLIKTRGQQATLRCSPISGHTSVYWYQQALGLGLQFLLWYDEGEERNRGNFPPRFSGRQFPNYSSELNVNALELEDSALYLCASSYNQPQHFGDGTRLSIL.

The rearrangement uses TRBV6-6 and TRBJ1-2, with D hard to call. From germline, CDR1 is MNHNY and CDR2 SVGAGI (reference sequence). The CDR3 consists of 16 residues. The V end was cut by 5 bases, the J end by 5 bases, with 21 bases between. The CDR3 region is CASSNPPYEAGYGYTF. The CDR3 nucleotides read TGTGCCAGCAGTAACCCCCCCTATGAGGCTGGATATGGCTACACCTTC.

This chain connects TRBV7-6 to TRBJ1-3, with a possible D match to TRBD1 (5 bases). V shed 5 bases and J shed 1 base, with 21 bases lying between them. The CDR3 extends over 18 amino acids. Germline V gives CDR1 SGHVS, CDR2 FNYEAQ. CDR3 nucleotide sequence: TGTGCCAGCAGCCCTAGATTACTACAGGCAGTGTCTGGAAACACCATATATTTT. It translates to CASSPRLLQAVSGNTIYF.

The chain carries TRBV19 and TRBJ1-1; maybe TRBD1 (6 bases). Germline CDR1 is LNHDA and CDR2 is SQIVND (reference sequence). The CDR3 has 14 amino acids. V lost 7 bases and J lost 1, with 13 bases in between. Here the CDR3 DNA reads TGTGCCAGTACCCTACAGGGAGAGAACACTGAAGCTTTCTTT. Protein sequence: CASTLQGENTEAFF.

In nucleotides, the CDR3 is TGTGCCTGGAGTACGGCCGTTGAAGCTTTCTTT. Protein sequence: CAWSTAVEAFF. This chain joins TRBV30 and TRBJ1-1; D not certain. With 2 bases removed from V and 7 bases from J, the gap between germline ends came to 8 bases. The CDR3 is made up of 11 amino acids. CDR1 is GTSNPN, CDR2 SVGIG, per germline (reference sequence).

This clone has a single count. The rearrangement uses TRBV2 and TRBJ2-3, with 16 bases fitting TRBD2. CDR1 is SNHLY and CDR2 is FYNNEI in the germline V gene. This CDR3 comprises 19 residues. V lost 6 bases and J lost 4; bases outside the gene matches: 13. The CDR3 DNA reads as TGTGCCAGCAGGGCTATCCCGGGACTAGCGGGGGGGCACGCAGATACGCAGTATTTT. This translates into CASRAIPGLAGGHADTQYF.

V usage is TRBV10-3 and J usage is TRBJ1-4; D may be TRBD1 (6 bases). The CDR3 spans 12 residues. Per the germline V gene, CDR1 is ENHRY and CDR2 is SYGVKD. The V and J ends lost 6 bases and 12 bases respectively, with 14 bases between them. The CDR3 is CAIRQIQGELFF. CDR3 coding DNA: TGTGCCATCAGGCAGATACAGGGAGAACTGTTTTTT.

This clone was found once. The rearrangement uses TRBV19 and TRBJ2-2, with TRBD1 identical over 9 bases. The junction had 2 bases not matched to a gene; V was cut back by 6 bases and J by 3 bases. CDR1 and CDR2 from the germline V gene are LNHDA and SQIVND (reference sequence). CDR3 length equals 14 residues. Here the CDR3 reads CASRRDRDTGELFF. In nucleotides, the CDR3 is TGTGCCAGTAGAAGGGACAGGGACACCGGGGAGCTGTTTTTT.

The chain links TRBV11-3 to TRBJ2-7; TRBD2 matches 10 bases. CDR3 length equals 13 residues. The J segment lost 3 bases and the V segment lost 5 bases, leaving 1 base of the junction unmatched. Germline loops: CDR1 SGHNT, CDR2 YENEEA. The CDR3 DNA reads TGTGCCAGCAGCCGGACTAGCGGCTACGAGCAGTACTTC. This codes for CASSRTSGYEQYF.

J is TRBJ2-5 and V is TRBV7-9, with 9 bases that match TRBD2. After removal of 1 base from V and 2 bases from J, the junction contained 2 bases not matched to a gene. The CDR3 covers 15 residues. Looked up from germline, CDR1 is SEHNR and CDR2 is FQNEAQ (reference sequence). The CDR3 protein is CASSLVAGDQETQYF. For the CDR3, the DNA is TGTGCCAGCAGCTTAGTAGCGGGGGATCAAGAGACCCAGTACTTC.

This clone showed up just once. The chain links TRBV18 to TRBJ1-4; D may be TRBD1 (5 bases). The CDR3 spans 14 residues. V was trimmed by 3 bases and J by 10 bases, leaving 15 bases between them. CDR1 is KGHSH, CDR2 LQKENI, per germline. This CDR3 reads CASSPDSPRGKLFF. In DNA form, the CDR3 reads TGTGCCAGCTCACCGGACTCTCCAAGGGGAAAACTGTTTTTT. Variable domain in full (rest from reference TRBV18 and TRBJ1-4): NAGVMQNPRHLVRRRGQEARLRCSPMKGHSHVYWYRQLPEEGLKFMVYLQKENIIDESGMPKERFSAEFPKEGPSILRIQQVVRGDSAAYFCASSPDSPRGKLFFGSGTQLSVL.

The chain couples TRBV7-2 to TRBJ1-5; maybe TRBD1 (5 bases). Between the trimmed V and J ends, which lost 3 bases and 5 bases, there was a span of 17 bases. In germline, CDR1 is SGHTA, CDR2 FQGNSA. CDR3 length equals 16 residues. The CDR3 loop is CASSLIQGGGYQPQHF. The DNA for the CDR3 is TGTGCCAGCAGCTTGATTCAGGGTGGAGGCTATCAGCCCCAGCATTTT.

The V gene is TRBV18, the J gene TRBJ2-7; maybe TRBD1 (6 bases). This CDR3 comprises 14 residues. V was clipped by 2 bases and J by 1 base, with 9 bases between them. CDR1 is KGHSH, CDR2 LQKENI, per germline. The CDR3 DNA follows: TGTGCCAGCTCACCAGAGAGGGGGTCCTACGAGCAGTACTTC. Translating it yields CASSPERGSYEQYF. The full variable domain, in which reference TRBV18 and TRBJ2-7 provide the parts outside the CDR3, is NAGVMQNPRHLVRRRGQEARLRCSPMKGHSHVYWYRQLPEEGLKFMVYLQKENIIDESGMPKERFSAEFPKEGPSILRIQQVVRGDSAAYFCASSPERGSYEQYFGPGTRLTVT.

This clone has more than one count but fewer than ten. The genes are TRBV7-6 and TRBJ2-5; D is perhaps TRBD2 (6 bases). The CDR3 spans 19 residues. With 4 bases removed from V and 1 base from J, the gap between germline ends came to 25 bases. The germline gives CDR1 SGHVS, CDR2 FNYEAQ. CDR3 coding DNA: TGTGCCAGCAGCTATTCGAAACAAATGCGGAGGGGACGCCAAGAGACCCAGTACTTC. Translated, it gives CASSYSKQMRRGRQETQYF.

The chain joins TRBV5-4 to TRBJ2-6; D unclear. The CDR3 contains 15 residues. The germline V gene has CDR1 SGHNT and CDR2 YYREEE (reference sequence). Trimming took off 0 bases at V and 1 base at J, with 5 bases between the two ends. The DNA for the CDR3 is TGTGCCAGCAGCTTGGTAGGGTCTGGGGCCAACGTCCTGACTTTC. Its translation is CASSLVGSGANVLTF.

J is TRBJ1-2 and V is TRBV21-1; no DNA check was done on the table's D call, TRBD1. TRBV21-1 is noted as a pseudogene. This CDR3 has 14 amino acids. The CDR3 DNA is TGTGCCAGCAAATGGCACAGGGGATGCTATGGCTACACCTTC. It is translated as CASKWHRGCYGYTF.

The genes are TRBV7-2 and TRBJ1-6; a weak D match, TRBD1 (6 bases). This CDR3 has 15 residues. V was shortened by 6 bases and J by 4 bases, with 13 bases between the two germline ends. Germline V gene sequence: CDR1 SGHTA, CDR2 FQGNSA. The CDR3 here is CASRSGTPYNSPLHF. The CDR3 nucleotides are TGTGCCAGCAGATCCGGGACACCATATAATTCACCCCTCCACTTT.

The chain links TRBV5-8 to TRBJ2-1; no firm D call. The CDR3 consists of 13 residues. The germline V gene encodes CDR1 SGHTS and CDR2 YDEGEE. V was shortened by 5 bases and J by 5 bases, with 11 bases between the two germline ends. CDR3 sequence (DNA): TGTGCCAGCAGAGTGAGAGACAACAATGAGCAGTTCTTC. This gives the protein CASRVRDNNEQFF.

For the CDR3, the DNA is TGTGCCAGTATGGGACAGGCGGCTGGAAACACCATATATTTT. This translates into CASMGQAAGNTIYF. The rearrangement links TRBV19 to TRBJ1-3; 8 bases are a match to TRBD1. The V gene's germline CDR1 is LNHDA and CDR2 SQIVND (reference sequence). The CDR3 runs to 14 residues. The junction had 4 bases not matched to a gene; V was cut back by 7 bases and J by 2 bases.